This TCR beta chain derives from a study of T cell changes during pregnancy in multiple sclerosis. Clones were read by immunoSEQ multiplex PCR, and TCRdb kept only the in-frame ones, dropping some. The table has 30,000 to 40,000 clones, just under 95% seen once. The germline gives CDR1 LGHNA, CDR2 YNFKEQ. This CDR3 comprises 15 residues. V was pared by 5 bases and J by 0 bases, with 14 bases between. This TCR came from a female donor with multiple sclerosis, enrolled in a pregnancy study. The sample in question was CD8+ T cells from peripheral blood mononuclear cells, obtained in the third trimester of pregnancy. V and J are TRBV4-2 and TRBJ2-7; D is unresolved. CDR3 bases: TGTGCCAGCAGCGTTCAAAGTTCCAGCTCCTACGAGCAGTACTTC. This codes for CASSVQSSSSYEQYF.